This record covers a single T cell receptor (beta chain). The data were taken from a study of control samples from healthy donors and cancer patients. Method: immunoSEQ multiplex PCR; TCRdb's copy keeps in-frame clones and lacks some. Of about 140,000 clones in the sample, approximately 92% were seen once. The CDR3 runs to 20 residues. Trimming removed 4 bases at V and 6 bases at J, with 31 bases between. CDR1 is SGHRS and CDR2 is YFSETQ in the germline V gene. The chain has TRBV5-1 and TRBJ2-2; the D gene is possibly TRBD1 (6 bases). The clonotype comes from a man aged 30 to 45 in good health. The specimen sequenced was blood. CDR3: CASSMASGNHIQGVSGELFF. CDR3 DNA: TGCGCCAGCAGCATGGCAAGCGGAAACCACATACAGGGTGTGTCCGGGGAGCTGTTTTTT.